A selection of T cell receptor beta chains follows, all from one sample in a study of shared clonotypes between healthy human individuals. TCRdb keeps only in-frame clones here, not all; method: immunoSEQ multiplex PCR. The data contain around 1,100,000 clones, around three quarters of them seen just once; the ten biggest clones take up 0.89%. The sequenced material came from memory CD4+ T cells from PBMCs. These receptors originate from a man younger than 35 in good health. Some clones in this sample may be carry-over from other donors' samples. The CDR3 runs from the conserved cysteine through the conserved F or W. Clone size is stated in some rows and not others, as once, few, many or a class when expanded.

size: .; V: TRBV28; J: TRBJ2-1; CDR3: CATHDFGPSGRIYNEQFF
size: few; V: TRBV5-6; J: TRBJ1-2; CDR3: CASSPDGDNYGYTF
size: .; V: TRBV9; J: TRBJ2-2; CDR3: CASSVIGRAGGSGELFF
size: .; V: TRBV19; J: TRBJ1-4; CDR3: CASTLHHGQLPTGLFF
size: .; V: TRBV28; J: TRBJ2-3; CDR3: CASSDGAGVSTDTQYF
size: .; V: TRBV7-2; J: TRBJ2-1; CDR3: CASSSTRDRYNNEQFF
size: few; V: TRBV29-1; J: TRBJ1-1; CDR3: CSVTTPNTEAFF
size: few; V: TRBV5-5; J: TRBJ1-2; CDR3: CASSGETQKIHIFGNGYTF
size: .; V: TRBV6-5; J: TRBJ2-5; CDR3: CASSEGNRQETQYF
size: .; V: TRBV28; J: TRBJ2-6; CDR3: CASSSPCRGANVLTF
size: .; V: TRBV5-1; J: TRBJ1-1; CDR3: CASSAPQGGAKTEAFF
size: .; V: TRBV28; J: TRBJ1-2; CDR3: CASRLPPYGYTF
size: .; V: TRBV13; J: TRBJ1-6; CDR3: CASSLLQGNMSPLHF
size: .; V: TRBV5-1; J: TRBJ2-1; CDR3: CASSLESSRNNEQFF
size: .; V: TRBV30; J: TRBJ1-2; CDR3: CAWSSRMTTYGYTF
size: .; V: TRBV5-5; J: TRBJ2-7; CDR3: CASSLELRSYEQYF
size: .; V: TRBV7-9; J: TRBJ2-1; CDR3: CASSLGNRLGTYNEQFF
size: .; V: TRBV2; J: TRBJ2-4; CDR3: CASSLGPPSQNIQYF
size: .; V: TRBV6-5; J: TRBJ2-2; CDR3: CATRAPGTGELFF
size: .; V: TRBV9; J: TRBJ1-2; CDR3: CASSVGNLNYGYTF
size: .; V: TRBV19; J: TRBJ1-1; CDR3: CASSLQGLNTEAFF
size: .; V: TRBV5-1; J: TRBJ2-1; CDR3: CASSSLPLAGVGIDEQFF
size: .; V: TRBV13; J: TRBJ1-2; CDR3: CASSLAGTGIYGYTF
size: .; V: TRBV5-8; J: TRBJ1-5; CDR3: CASSLPPYSNQPQHF
size: .; V: TRBV7-3; J: TRBJ2-5; CDR3: CASSLGGSQETQYF
size: .; V: TRBV10-3; J: TRBJ1-3; CDR3: CAISESRNPGAGNTIYF
size: many; V: TRBV5-1; J: TRBJ2-5; CDR3: CASKQSTKQETQYF
size: few; V: TRBV5-1; J: TRBJ1-2; CDR3: CASSRDSTYGYTF
size: .; V: TRBV20-1; J: TRBJ2-1; CDR3: CSAARTDEQFF
size: .; V: TRBV19; J: TRBJ1-1; CDR3: CASSKDRVPMNTEAFF
size: .; V: TRBV5-1; J: TRBJ2-3; CDR3: CASSSAGVDTQYF
size: .; V: TRBV5-1; J: TRBJ1-5; CDR3: CASSLRGQPQHF
size: few; V: TRBV28; J: TRBJ2-7; CDR3: CASSSGWTGGYVGEQYF
size: .; V: TRBV5-1; J: TRBJ2-5; CDR3: CASSFLPEQETQYF
size: .; V: TRBV2; J: TRBJ2-5; CDR3: CASSEPQARKTQYF
size: .; V: TRBV10-3; J: TRBJ2-7; CDR3: CAIRGVSSYEQYF
size: .; V: TRBV9; J: TRBJ2-3; CDR3: CASSGHDTQYF
size: .; V: TRBV27; J: TRBJ2-6; CDR3: CASTRGDRPQTGANVLTF
size: .; V: TRBV11-2; J: TRBJ2-1; CDR3: CASSSVSGLAQHNEQFF
size: .; V: TRBV7-9; J: TRBJ2-4; CDR3: CASSLDISTKNIQYF
size: .; V: TRBV18; J: TRBJ1-6; CDR3: CASCPNNSPLHF
size: .; V: TRBV7-9; J: TRBJ1-4; CDR3: CASSWDRVGFGEKLFF
size: .; V: TRBV9; J: TRBJ1-2; CDR3: CASSPGQVYGYTF
size: .; V: TRBV4-1; J: TRBJ1-1; CDR3: CASSLGNTEAFF
size: many; V: TRBV6-1; J: TRBJ2-6; CDR3: CASSLSGANVLTF
size: .; V: TRBV5-1; J: TRBJ1-2; CDR3: CASSPMRTLYGYTF
size: .; V: TRBV9; J: TRBJ2-5; CDR3: CASSVASGGRETQYF
size: .; V: TRBV29-1; J: TRBJ1-6; CDR3: CSVSTGALNNSPLHF
size: .; V: TRBV25-1; J: TRBJ2-2; CDR3: CASSTTGGWELFF